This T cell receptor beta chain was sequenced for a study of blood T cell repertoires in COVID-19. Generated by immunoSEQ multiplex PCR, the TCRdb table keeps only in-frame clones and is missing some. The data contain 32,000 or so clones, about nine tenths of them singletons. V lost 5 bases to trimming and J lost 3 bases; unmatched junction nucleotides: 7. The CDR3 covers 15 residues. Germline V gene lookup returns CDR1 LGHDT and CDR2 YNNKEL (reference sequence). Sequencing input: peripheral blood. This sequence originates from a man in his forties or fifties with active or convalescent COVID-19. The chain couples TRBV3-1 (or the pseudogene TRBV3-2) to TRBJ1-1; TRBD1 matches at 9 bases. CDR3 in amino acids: CASSSRDRAHTEAFF. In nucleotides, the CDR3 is TGTGCCAGCAGCTCCCGGGACAGGGCCCACACTGAAGCTTTCTTT.